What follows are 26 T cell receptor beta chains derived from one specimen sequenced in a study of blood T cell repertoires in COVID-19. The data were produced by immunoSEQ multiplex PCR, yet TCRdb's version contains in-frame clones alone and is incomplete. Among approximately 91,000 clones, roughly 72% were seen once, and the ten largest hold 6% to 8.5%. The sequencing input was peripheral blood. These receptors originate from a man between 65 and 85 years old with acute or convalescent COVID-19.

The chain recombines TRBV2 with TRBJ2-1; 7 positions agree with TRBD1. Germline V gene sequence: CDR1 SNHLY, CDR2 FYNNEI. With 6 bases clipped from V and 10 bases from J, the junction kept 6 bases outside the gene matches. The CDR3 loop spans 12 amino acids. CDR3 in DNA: TGTGCCAGCAGCCGACAGGGTAACGAGCAGTTCTTC. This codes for CASSRQGNEQFF.

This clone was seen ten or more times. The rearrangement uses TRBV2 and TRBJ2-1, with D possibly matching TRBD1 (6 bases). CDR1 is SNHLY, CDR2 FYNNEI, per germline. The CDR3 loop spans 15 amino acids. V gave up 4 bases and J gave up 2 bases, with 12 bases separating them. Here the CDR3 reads CASSVGQNPYNEQFF. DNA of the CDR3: TGTGCCAGCAGTGTAGGACAGAACCCCTACAATGAGCAGTTCTTC.

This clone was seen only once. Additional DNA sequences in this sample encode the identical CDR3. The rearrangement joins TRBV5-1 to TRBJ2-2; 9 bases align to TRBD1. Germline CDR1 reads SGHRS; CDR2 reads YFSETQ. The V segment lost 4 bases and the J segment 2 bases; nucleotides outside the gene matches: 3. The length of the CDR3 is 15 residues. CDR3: CASSLGQGNTGELFF. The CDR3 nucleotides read TGCGCCAGCAGCCTGGGACAGGGAAACACCGGGGAGCTGTTTTTT.

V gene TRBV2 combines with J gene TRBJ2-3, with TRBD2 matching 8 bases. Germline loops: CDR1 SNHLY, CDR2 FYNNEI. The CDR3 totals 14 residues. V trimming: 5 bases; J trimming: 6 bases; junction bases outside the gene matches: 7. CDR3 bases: TGTGCCAGCAGTCCGGGACTAGACTTGGATACGCAGTATTTT. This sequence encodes CASSPGLDLDTQYF. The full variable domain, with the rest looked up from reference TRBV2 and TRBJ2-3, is EPEVTQTPSHQVTQMGQEVILRCVPISNHLYFYWYRQILGQKVEFLVSFYNNEISEKSEIFDDQFSVERPDGSNFTLKIRSTKLEDSAMYFCASSPGLDLDTQYFGPGTRLTVL.

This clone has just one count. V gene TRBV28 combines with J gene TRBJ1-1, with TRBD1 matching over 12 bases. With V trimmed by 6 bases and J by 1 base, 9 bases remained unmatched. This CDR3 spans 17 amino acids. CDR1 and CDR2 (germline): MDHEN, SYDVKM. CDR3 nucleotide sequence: TGTGCCAGCAGCGTACACCCGGGACAGGGGGCGAACACTGAAGCTTTCTTT. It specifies CASSVHPGQGANTEAFF.

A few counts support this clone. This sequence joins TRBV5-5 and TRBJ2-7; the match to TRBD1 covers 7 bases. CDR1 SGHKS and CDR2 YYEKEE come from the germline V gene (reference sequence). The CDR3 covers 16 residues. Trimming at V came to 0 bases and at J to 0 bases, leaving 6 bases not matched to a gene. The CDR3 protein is CASSLGPGQTSYEQYF. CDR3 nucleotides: TGTGCCAGCAGCTTGGGACCGGGACAGACCTCCTACGAGCAGTACTTC.

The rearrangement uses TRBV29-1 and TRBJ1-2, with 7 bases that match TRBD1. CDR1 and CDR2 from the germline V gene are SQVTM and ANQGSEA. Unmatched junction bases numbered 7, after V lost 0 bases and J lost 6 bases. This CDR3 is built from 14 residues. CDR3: CSVEDSRQGNGYTF. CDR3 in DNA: TGCAGCGTTGAAGATAGTAGACAGGGTAATGGCTACACCTTC.

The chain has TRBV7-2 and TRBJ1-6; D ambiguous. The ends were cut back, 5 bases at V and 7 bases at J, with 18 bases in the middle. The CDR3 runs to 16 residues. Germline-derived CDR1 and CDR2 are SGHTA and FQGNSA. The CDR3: CASSPGRGGRNSPLHF. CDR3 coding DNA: TGTGCCAGCAGCCCTGGTCGGGGAGGGAGAAATTCACCCCTCCACTTT.

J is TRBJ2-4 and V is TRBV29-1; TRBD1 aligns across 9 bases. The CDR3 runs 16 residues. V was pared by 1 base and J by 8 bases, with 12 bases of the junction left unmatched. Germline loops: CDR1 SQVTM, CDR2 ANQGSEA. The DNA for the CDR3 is TGCAGCGTTGAAGTCCCTCCGGGACAGGGAGGATACATTCAGTACTTC. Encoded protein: CSVEVPPGQGGYIQYF.

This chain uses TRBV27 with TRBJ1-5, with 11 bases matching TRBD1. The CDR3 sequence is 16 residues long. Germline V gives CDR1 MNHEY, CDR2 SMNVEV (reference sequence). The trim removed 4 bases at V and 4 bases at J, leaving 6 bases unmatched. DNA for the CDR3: TGTGCCAGCAGTTCCGGACAGGGGGCAAGGAATCAGCCCCAGCATTTT. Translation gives CASSSGQGARNQPQHF.

The CDR3 reads CASSVTGRGNTEAFF. The CDR3 DNA is TGTGCCAGCAGCGTAACAGGCAGGGGAAACACTGAAGCTTTCTTT. The genes are TRBV9 and TRBJ1-1; D possibly corresponds to TRBD1 (6 bases). The CDR3 totals 15 residues. The germline V and J ends were trimmed by 1 base and 2 bases, with 12 bases remaining between them. The germline V gene has CDR1 SGDLS and CDR2 YYNGEE.

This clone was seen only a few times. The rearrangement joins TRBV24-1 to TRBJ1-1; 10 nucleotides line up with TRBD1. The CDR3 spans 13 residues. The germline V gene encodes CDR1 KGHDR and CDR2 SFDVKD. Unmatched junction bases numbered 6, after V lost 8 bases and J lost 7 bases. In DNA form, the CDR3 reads TGTGCCACCACCGGGACAGGGGTTGGTGAAGCTTTCTTT. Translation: CATTGTGVGEAFF.

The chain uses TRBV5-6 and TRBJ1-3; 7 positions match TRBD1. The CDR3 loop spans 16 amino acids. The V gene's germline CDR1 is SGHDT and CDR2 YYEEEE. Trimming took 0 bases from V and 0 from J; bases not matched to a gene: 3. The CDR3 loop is CASSLGQGYSGNTIYF. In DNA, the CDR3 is TGTGCCAGCAGCTTGGGACAGGGCTACTCTGGAAACACCATATATTTT.

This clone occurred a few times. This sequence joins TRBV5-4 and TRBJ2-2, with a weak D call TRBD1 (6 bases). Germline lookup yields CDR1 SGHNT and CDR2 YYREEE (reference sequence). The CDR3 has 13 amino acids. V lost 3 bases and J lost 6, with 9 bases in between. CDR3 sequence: CASSSTGPGELFF. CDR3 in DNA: TGTGCCAGCAGCTCCACAGGGCCCGGGGAGCTGTTTTTT.

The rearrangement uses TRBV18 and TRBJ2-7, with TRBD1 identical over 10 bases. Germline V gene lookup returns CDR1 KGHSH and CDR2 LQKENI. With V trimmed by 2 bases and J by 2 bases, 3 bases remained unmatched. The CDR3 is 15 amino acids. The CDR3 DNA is TGTGCCAGCTCACCAGGGACAGGGGTCGCCTACGAGCAGTACTTC. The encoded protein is CASSPGTGVAYEQYF. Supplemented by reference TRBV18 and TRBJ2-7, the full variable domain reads NAGVMQNPRHLVRRRGQEARLRCSPMKGHSHVYWYRQLPEEGLKFMVYLQKENIIDESGMPKERFSAEFPKEGPSILRIQQVVRGDSAAYFCASSPGTGVAYEQYFGPGTRLTVT.

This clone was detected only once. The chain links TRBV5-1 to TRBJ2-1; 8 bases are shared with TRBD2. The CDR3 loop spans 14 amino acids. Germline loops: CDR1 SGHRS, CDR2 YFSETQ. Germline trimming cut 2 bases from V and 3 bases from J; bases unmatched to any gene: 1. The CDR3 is CASSFLAGYNEQFF. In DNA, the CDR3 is TGCGCCAGCAGCTTCCTAGCGGGCTACAATGAGCAGTTCTTC.

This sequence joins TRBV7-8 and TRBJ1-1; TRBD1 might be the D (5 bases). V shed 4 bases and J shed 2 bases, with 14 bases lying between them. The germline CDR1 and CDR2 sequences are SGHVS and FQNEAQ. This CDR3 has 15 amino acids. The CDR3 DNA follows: TGTGCCAGCAGCTCGCCATTGACAGTTAACACTGAAGCTTTCTTT. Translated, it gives CASSSPLTVNTEAFF.

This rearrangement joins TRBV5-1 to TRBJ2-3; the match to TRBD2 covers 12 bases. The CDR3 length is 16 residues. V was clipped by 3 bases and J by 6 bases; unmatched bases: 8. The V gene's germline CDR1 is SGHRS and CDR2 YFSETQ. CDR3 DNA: TGCGCCAGCAGCTCCGGACTAGCGGGGAGTGGGGATACGCAGTATTTT. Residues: CASSSGLAGSGDTQYF.

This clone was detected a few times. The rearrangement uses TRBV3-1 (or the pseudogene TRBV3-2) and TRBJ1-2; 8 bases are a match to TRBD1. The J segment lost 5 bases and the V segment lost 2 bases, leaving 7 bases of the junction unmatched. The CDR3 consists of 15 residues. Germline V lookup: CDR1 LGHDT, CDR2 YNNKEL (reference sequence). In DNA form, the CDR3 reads TGTGCCAGCAGCCAAATAGCAGGGGGCATATATGGCTACACCTTC. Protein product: CASSQIAGGIYGYTF.

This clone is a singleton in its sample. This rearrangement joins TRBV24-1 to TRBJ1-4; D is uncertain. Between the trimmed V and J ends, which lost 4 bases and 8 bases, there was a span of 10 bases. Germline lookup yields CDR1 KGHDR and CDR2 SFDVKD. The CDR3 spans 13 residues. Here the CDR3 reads CATSDERAEKLFF. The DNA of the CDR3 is TGTGCCACCAGTGACGAGAGGGCGGAAAAACTGTTTTTT.

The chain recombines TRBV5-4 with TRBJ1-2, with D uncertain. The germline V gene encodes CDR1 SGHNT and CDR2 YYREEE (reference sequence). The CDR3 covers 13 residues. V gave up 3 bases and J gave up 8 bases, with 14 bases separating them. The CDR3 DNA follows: TGTGCCAGCAGCTCCTTCTGGGCGTCGGGCTACACCTTC. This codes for CASSSFWASGYTF.

In nucleotides, the CDR3 is TGTGCCAGCAGCTATGGACAGCCTGGAAACACCATATATTTT. This gives the protein CASSYGQPGNTIYF. The chain has TRBV5-6 and TRBJ1-3; TRBD1 might be the D (6 bases). Germline values: CDR1 SGHDT, CDR2 YYEEEE. This CDR3 has 14 residues. V was cut by 3 bases and J by 2 bases, with 9 bases left in between.

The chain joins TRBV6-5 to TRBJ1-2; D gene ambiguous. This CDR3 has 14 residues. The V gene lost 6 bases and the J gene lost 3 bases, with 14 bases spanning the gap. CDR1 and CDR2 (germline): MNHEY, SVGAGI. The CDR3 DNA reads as TGTGCCAGCAGAAGGGCGGCGGGAGACTATGGCTACACCTTC. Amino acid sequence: CASRRAAGDYGYTF.

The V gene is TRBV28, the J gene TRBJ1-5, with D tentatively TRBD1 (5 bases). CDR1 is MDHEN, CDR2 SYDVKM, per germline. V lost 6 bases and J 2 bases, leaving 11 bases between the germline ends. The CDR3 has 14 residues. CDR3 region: CASSPGGGNQPQHF. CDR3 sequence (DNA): TGTGCCAGCAGCCCCGGGGGAGGCAATCAGCCCCAGCATTTT.

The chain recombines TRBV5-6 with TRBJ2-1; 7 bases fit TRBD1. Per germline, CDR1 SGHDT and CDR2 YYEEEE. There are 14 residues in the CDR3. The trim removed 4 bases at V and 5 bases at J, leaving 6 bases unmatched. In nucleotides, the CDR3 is TGTGCCAGCAGCCCCCGGACAGGAGACAATGAGCAGTTCTTC. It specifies CASSPRTGDNEQFF.

The CDR3, as DNA: TGTGCCAGCAGTGAACCAGGACAGCACAATGAGCAGTTCTTC. Residues: CASSEPGQHNEQFF. The V and J genes are TRBV25-1 and TRBJ2-1; the D gene is possibly TRBD1 (6 bases). CDR3 length: 14 amino acids. Trimming shortened V by 2 bases and J by 5 bases, and 10 bases separated the two germline ends. CDR1 MGHDK and CDR2 SYGVNS come from the germline V gene.